This T cell receptor beta chain emerged from a study of cytomegalovirus exposure and HLA in healthy donors. Background on the study: Earlier, some 200 million T cells were analyzed, and fewer than 120 million unique TCR beta sequences were found among them.

The primer mix had 60 Vbeta and 13 Jbeta primers. Data came from immunoSEQ multiplex PCR; TCRdb stores just in-frame clones and leaves some out. Of 150,000 to 200,000 clones listed, 70% to 90% are singletons. The CDR3 covers 14 residues. V was trimmed by 5 bases and J by 8 bases, leaving 16 bases between them. From germline, CDR1 is LNHDA and CDR2 SQIVND (reference sequence). The rearrangement uses TRBV19 and TRBJ1-5; D might be TRBD1 (6 bases). Input material: PBMCs. The receptor's source is a woman in her late teens or twenties in good health and CMV-seronegative. The CDR3 nucleotides read TGTGCCAGTAGTCGATGGGACATTCGGGAGCCCCAGCATTTT. Its translation: CASSRWDIREPQHF.